The 11 T cell receptor beta chains given below trace back to one sample, sequenced in a study of OX40 agonist ivuxolimab in advanced cancers. Generated by immunoSEQ multiplex PCR, the TCRdb table keeps only in-frame clones and is missing some. The table shows 100,000 to 150,000 clones, with 93% occurring only once. The source material was CD4+ or CD8+ T cells sorted from blood, sampled in a trial of the OX40 agonist ivuxolimab. The receptors here all came from an adult with an advanced solid tumor such as melanoma, head and neck, liver or kidney cancer.

This clone has more than one count but fewer than ten. The chain links TRBV29-1 to TRBJ2-5, with D perhaps matching TRBD1 or TRBD2 (5 bases each). Trimming stripped 6 bases from V and 3 bases from J, with 17 bases between. The CDR3 totals 14 residues. Germline CDR1 and CDR2: SQVTM and ANQGSEA. The CDR3 DNA reads as TGCAGCGTCTCCGGGACCCCGAGGGAAGAGACCCAGTACTTC. This translates into CSVSGTPREETQYF.

This rearrangement joins TRBV30 to TRBJ1-1; tentatively, D is TRBD1 (5 bases). This CDR3 is built from 15 residues. Germline CDR1 reads GTSNPN; CDR2 reads SVGIG (reference sequence). Trimming took 2 bases from V and 4 from J, leaving 17 bases between them. The CDR3 bases are TGTGCCTGGAGTAAGGGCCCCGCCGGGACCACTGAAGCTTTCTTT. Its translation: CAWSKGPAGTTEAFF.

V is TRBV5-4 and J is TRBJ2-7; TRBD2 matches 14 bases. The CDR3 has 18 residues. V gave up 3 bases and J gave up 8 bases; unmatched junction bases: 16. CDR1 and CDR2 (germline): SGHNT, YYREEE (reference sequence). CDR3: CASSYGQGRLAGGAKQYF. The CDR3 DNA reads as TGTGCCAGCAGCTATGGACAGGGTAGACTAGCGGGAGGGGCGAAGCAGTACTTC.

This clone occurred once. The rearrangement links TRBV18 to TRBJ1-1, with a tentative D call TRBD1 (5 bases). Germline V gene sequence: CDR1 KGHSH, CDR2 LQKENI. With 6 bases removed from V and 0 bases from J, the gap between germline ends came to 11 bases. The CDR3 spans 14 residues. CDR3 DNA sequence: TGTGCCAGCTCCCCCGGACACATGAACACTGAAGCTTTCTTT. Translation gives CASSPGHMNTEAFF.

The chain recombines TRBV10-1 with TRBJ2-3, with D perhaps TRBD1 (5 bases). The V gene's germline CDR1 is WNHNN and CDR2 SYGVQD (reference sequence). This CDR3 has 15 amino acids. V was cut by 4 bases and J by 0 bases, with 11 bases left in between. CDR3 in DNA: TGCGCCAGCAGTGGACCTAGGGGTAGCACAGATACGCAGTATTTT. Translating it yields CASSGPRGSTDTQYF.

In nucleotides, the CDR3 is TGCGCCAGCAGCCAAGGGACTAGAGAGACCCAGTACTTC. This encodes CASSQGTRETQYF. V usage is TRBV4-1 and J usage is TRBJ2-5; 7 bases map to TRBD2. CDR1 is MGHRA and CDR2 is YSYEKL in the germline V gene. The V segment lost 1 base and the J segment 4 bases; nucleotides outside the gene matches: 0. The CDR3 spans 13 residues.

The chain carries TRBV10-3 and TRBJ2-5; D might be TRBD2 (7 bases). The CDR3 covers 11 residues. Germline-derived CDR1 and CDR2 are ENHRY and SYGVKD. The germline V and J ends were trimmed by 10 bases and 4 bases, with 10 bases remaining between them. The CDR3 nucleotides read TGTGCCACCCGGGGGGCAGAGACCCAGTACTTC. It encodes CATRGAETQYF.

The chain joins TRBV15 to TRBJ2-1; D gene uncertain. This CDR3 has 14 amino acids. Germline values: CDR1 LNHNV, CDR2 YYDKDF (reference sequence). Trimming took 4 bases from V and 8 from J, leaving 15 bases between them. The CDR3 region is CATSTVIDGYEQFF. The CDR3 DNA follows: TGTGCCACCAGCACAGTTATCGACGGCTATGAGCAGTTCTTC.

The rearrangement joins TRBV18 to TRBJ2-7; D unresolved. This CDR3 has 15 amino acids. Looked up from germline, CDR1 is KGHSH and CDR2 is LQKENI. Trimming took off 3 bases at V and 4 bases at J, with 16 bases between the two ends. The CDR3 nucleotides are TGTGCCAGCTCACCCCGTCAAACCGGGCTGTACGAGCAGTACTTC. Its translation: CASSPRQTGLYEQYF. Looking up the rest from reference TRBV18 and TRBJ2-7 gives the full variable domain: NAGVMQNPRHLVRRRGQEARLRCSPMKGHSHVYWYRQLPEEGLKFMVYLQKENIIDESGMPKERFSAEFPKEGPSILRIQQVVRGDSAAYFCASSPRQTGLYEQYFGPGTRLTVT.

The gene calls are TRBV18 and TRBJ2-1; weak D call: TRBD1 (6 bases). V was cut by 5 bases and J by 2 bases, with 7 bases left in between. This CDR3 spans 13 amino acids. CDR1 and CDR2 (germline): KGHSH, LQKENI. This CDR3 reads CASSTGTYNEQFF. The CDR3 region has the DNA TGTGCCAGCTCAACAGGGACCTACAATGAGCAGTTCTTC.

V usage is TRBV28 and J usage is TRBJ2-4; the D gene is possibly TRBD1 (5 bases). V shed 1 base and J shed 1 base, with 11 bases lying between them. CDR1 is MDHEN and CDR2 is SYDVKM in the germline V gene. The CDR3 is 16 residues long. The CDR3: CASSLSLKGAKNIQYF. CDR3 nucleotide sequence: TGTGCCAGCAGTTTATCCCTCAAGGGGGCCAAAAACATTCAGTACTTC.